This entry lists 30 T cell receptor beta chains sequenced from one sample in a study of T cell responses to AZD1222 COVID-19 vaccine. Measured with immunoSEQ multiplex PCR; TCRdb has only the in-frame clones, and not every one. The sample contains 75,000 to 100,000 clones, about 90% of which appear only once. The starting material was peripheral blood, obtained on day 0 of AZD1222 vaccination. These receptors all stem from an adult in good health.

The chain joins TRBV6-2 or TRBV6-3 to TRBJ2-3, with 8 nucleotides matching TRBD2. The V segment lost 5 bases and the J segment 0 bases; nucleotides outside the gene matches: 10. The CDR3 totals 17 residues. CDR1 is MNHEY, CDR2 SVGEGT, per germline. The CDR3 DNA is TGTGCCAGCAGTCCCTTCGGACTAGCTGCTAGCACAGATACGCAGTATTTT. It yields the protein CASSPFGLAASTDTQYF.

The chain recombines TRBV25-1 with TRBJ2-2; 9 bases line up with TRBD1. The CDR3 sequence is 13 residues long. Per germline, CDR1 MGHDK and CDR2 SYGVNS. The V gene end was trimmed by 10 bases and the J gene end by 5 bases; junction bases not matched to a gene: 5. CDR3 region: CATRQGGTGELFF. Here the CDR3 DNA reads TGTGCCACCCGACAGGGGGGAACCGGGGAGCTGTTTTTT.

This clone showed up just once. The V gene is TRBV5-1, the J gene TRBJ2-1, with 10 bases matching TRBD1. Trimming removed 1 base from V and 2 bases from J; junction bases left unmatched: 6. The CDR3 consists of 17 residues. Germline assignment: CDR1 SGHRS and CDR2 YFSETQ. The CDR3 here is CASSLSPDRGTYNEQFF. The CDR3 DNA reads TGCGCCAGCAGCTTGAGTCCGGACAGGGGGACCTACAATGAGCAGTTCTTC.

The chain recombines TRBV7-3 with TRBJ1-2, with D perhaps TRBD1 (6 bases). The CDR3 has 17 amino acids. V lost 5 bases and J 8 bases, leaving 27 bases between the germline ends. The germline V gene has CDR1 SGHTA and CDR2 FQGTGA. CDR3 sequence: CASSPQGGGAAIEGYTF. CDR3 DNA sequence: TGTGCCAGCAGCCCTCAAGGCGGGGGCGCGGCTATCGAGGGCTACACCTTC.

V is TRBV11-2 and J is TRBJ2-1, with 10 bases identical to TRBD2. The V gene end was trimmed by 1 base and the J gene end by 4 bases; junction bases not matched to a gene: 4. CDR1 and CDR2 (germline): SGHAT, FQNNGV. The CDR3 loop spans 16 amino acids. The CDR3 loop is CASSLAPSGGYNEQFF. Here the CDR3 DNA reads TGTGCCAGCAGCTTAGCGCCTAGCGGGGGTTACAATGAGCAGTTCTTC.

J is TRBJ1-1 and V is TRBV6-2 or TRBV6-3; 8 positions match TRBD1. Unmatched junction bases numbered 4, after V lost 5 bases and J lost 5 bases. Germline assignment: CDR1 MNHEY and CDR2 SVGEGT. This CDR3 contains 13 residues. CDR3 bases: TGTGCCAGCAGTCTACAGGGGGATACTGAAGCTTTCTTT. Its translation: CASSLQGDTEAFF.

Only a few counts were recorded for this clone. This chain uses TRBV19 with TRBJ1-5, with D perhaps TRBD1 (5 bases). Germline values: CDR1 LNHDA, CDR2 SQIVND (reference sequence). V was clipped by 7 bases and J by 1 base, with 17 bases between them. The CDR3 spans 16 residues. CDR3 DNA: TGTGCCAGTACCGCCCGGGGGACGGAGAGCAATCAGCCCCAGCATTTT. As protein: CASTARGTESNQPQHF.

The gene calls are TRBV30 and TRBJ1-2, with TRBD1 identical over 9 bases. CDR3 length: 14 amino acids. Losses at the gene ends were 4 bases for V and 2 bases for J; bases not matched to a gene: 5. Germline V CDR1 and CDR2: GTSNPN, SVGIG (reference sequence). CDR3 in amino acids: CAWINRGPNYGYTF. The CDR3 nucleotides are TGTGCCTGGATCAACAGGGGGCCGAACTATGGCTACACCTTC.

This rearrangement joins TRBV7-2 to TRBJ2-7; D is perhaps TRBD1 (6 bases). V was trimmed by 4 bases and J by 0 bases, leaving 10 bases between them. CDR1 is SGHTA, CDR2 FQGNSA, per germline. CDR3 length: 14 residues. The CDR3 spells CASSSLGASYEQYF. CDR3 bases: TGTGCCAGCAGCTCCCTGGGGGCCTCCTACGAGCAGTACTTC.

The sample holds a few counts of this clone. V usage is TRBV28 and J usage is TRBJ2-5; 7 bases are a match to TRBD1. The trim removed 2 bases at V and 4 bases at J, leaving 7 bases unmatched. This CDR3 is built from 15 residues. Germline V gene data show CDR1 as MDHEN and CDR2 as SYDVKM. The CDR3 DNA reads TGTGCCAGCAGTTTAATCGGGACAGCAGGAGAGACCCAGTACTTC. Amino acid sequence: CASSLIGTAGETQYF.

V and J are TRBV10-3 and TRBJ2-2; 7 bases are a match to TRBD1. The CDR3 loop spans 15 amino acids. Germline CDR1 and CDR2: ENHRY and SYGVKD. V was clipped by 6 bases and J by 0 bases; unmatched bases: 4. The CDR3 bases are TGTGCCATCAGAAGGGACAGCCCGAACACCGGGGAGCTGTTTTTT. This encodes CAIRRDSPNTGELFF.

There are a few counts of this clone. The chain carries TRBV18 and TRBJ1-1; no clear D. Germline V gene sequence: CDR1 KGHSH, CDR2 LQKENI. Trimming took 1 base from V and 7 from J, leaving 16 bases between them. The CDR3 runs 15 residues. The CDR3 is CASSPLDTRRGEAFF. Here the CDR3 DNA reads TGTGCCAGCTCACCACTAGACACTCGTCGGGGTGAAGCTTTCTTT.

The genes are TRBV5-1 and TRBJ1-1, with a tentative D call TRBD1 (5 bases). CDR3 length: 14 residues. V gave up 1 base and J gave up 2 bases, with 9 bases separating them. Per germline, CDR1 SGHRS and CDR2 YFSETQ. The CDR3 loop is CASSLKGLNTEAFF. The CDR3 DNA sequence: TGCGCCAGCAGCTTGAAGGGGCTAAACACTGAAGCTTTCTTT. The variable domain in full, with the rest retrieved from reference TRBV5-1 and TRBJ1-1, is KAGVTQTPRYLIKTRGQQVTLSCSPISGHRSVSWYQQTPGQGLQFLFEYFSETQRNKGNFPGRFSGRQFSNSRSEMNVSTLELGDSALYLCASSLKGLNTEAFFGQGTRLTVV.

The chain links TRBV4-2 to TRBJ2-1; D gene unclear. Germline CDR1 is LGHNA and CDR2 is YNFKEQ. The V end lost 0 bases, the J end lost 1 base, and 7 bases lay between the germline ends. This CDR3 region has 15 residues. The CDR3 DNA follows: TGTGCCAGCAGCCAAGATTTGGTATCCTACAATGAGCAGTTCTTC. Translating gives CASSQDLVSYNEQFF.

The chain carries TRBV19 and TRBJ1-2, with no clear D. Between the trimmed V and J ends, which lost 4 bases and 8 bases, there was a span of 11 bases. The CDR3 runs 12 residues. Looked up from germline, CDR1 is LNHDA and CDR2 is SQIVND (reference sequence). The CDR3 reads CASSNQRRGYTF. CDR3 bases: TGTGCCAGTAGTAACCAGAGACGGGGCTACACCTTC.

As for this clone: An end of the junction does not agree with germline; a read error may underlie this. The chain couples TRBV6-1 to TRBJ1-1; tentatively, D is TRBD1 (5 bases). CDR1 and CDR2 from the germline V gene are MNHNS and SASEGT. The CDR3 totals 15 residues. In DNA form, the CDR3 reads TGTGCCAGCAGTGAAGTGGGCAGGGTGAACACTGAGGCTTTCTTT. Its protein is CASSEVGRVNTEAFF.

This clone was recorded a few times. The CDR3 DNA reads as TGTGCCAGCAGTACTGGAGGGGGGGGGAACACTGAAGCTTTCTTT. Protein: CASSTGGGGNTEAFF. This chain connects TRBV28 to TRBJ1-1, with a tentative D call TRBD1 (6 bases). Per germline, CDR1 MDHEN and CDR2 SYDVKM. The CDR3 totals 15 residues. The germline V and J ends were trimmed by 5 bases and 1 base, with 14 bases remaining between them.

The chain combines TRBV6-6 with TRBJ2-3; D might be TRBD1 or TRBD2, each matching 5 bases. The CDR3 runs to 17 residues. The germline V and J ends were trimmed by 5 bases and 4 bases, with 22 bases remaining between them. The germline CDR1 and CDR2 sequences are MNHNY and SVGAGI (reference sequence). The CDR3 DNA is TGTGCCAGCAGTCCGCGGCAGGGAGTCTTCTCGGCAGATACGCAGTATTTT. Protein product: CASSPRQGVFSADTQYF.

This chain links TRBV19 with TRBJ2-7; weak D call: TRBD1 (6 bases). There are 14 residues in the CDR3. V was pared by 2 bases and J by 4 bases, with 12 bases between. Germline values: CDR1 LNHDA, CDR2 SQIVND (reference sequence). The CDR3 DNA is TGTGCCAGTAGTATACAGGACAGTGGTTACGAGCAGTACTTC. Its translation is CASSIQDSGYEQYF.

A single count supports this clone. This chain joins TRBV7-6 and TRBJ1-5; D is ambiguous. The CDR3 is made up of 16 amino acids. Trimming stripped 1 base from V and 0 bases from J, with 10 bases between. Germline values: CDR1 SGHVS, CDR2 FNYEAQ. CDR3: CASSLGGGNSNQPQHF. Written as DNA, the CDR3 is TGTGCCAGCAGCTTAGGTGGAGGTAATAGCAATCAGCCCCAGCATTTT. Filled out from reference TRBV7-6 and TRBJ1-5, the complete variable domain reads GAGVSQSPRYKVTKRGQDVALRCDPISGHVSLYWYRQALGQGPEFLTYFNYEAQQDKSGLPNDRFSAERPEGSISTLTIQRTEQRDSAMYRCASSLGGGNSNQPQHFGDGTRLSIL.

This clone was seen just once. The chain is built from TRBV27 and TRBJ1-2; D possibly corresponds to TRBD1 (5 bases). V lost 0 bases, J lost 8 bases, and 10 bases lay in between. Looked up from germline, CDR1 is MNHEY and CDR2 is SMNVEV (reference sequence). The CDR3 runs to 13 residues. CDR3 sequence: CASSLSPRVGYTF. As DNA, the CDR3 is TGTGCCAGCAGTTTATCGCCCAGGGTAGGCTACACCTTC.

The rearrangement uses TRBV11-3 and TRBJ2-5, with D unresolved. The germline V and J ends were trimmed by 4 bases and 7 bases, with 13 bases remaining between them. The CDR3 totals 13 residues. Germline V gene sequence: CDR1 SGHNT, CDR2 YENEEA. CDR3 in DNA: TGTGCCAGCAGCTCGGACCCCTGGGGGACCCAGTACTTC. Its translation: CASSSDPWGTQYF.

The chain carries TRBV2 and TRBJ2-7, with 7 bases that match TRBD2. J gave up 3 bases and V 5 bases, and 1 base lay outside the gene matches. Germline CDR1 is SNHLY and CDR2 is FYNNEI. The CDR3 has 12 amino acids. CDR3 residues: CASSSGGYEQYF. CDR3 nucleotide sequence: TGTGCCAGCAGTTCGGGGGGCTACGAGCAGTACTTC. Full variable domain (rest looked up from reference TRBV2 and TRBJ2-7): EPEVTQTPSHQVTQMGQEVILRCVPISNHLYFYWYRQILGQKVEFLVSFYNNEISEKSEIFDDQFSVERPDGSNFTLKIRSTKLEDSAMYFCASSSGGYEQYFGPGTRLTVT.

The CDR3, as DNA: TGTGCCACCAGTGACCTCAATGTGTATCCTGGAAACACCATATATTTT. Protein product: CATSDLNVYPGNTIYF. The chain is built from TRBV24-1 and TRBJ1-3; D not certain. The V gene's germline CDR1 is KGHDR and CDR2 SFDVKD. V was trimmed by 4 bases and J by 2 bases, leaving 14 bases between them. The CDR3 has 16 amino acids.

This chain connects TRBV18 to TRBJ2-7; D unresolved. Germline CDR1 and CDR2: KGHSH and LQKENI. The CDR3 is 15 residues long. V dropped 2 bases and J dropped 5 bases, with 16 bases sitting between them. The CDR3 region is CASSPNQVNVNEQYF. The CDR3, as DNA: TGTGCCAGCTCACCAAACCAAGTAAACGTAAACGAGCAGTACTTC.

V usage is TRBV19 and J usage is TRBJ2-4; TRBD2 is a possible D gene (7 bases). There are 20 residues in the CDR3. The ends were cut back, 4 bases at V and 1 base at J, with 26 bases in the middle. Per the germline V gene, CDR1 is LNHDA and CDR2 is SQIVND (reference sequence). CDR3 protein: CASSKGGQGSPLGAKNIQYF. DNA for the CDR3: TGTGCCAGTAGTAAGGGGGGGCAGGGTAGCCCTTTAGGCGCCAAAAACATTCAGTACTTC.

The CDR3 nucleotides are TGTGCCGCTGGGGGGCGGTGGAACACTGAAGCTTTCTTT. This sequence encodes CAAGGRWNTEAFF. The V call is TRBV30, the J call TRBJ1-1; TRBD1 is a possible D gene (6 bases). Germline lookup yields CDR1 GTSNPN and CDR2 SVGIG (reference sequence). Deletions cut 8 bases from V and 1 base from J, with 14 bases between. This CDR3 contains 13 residues.

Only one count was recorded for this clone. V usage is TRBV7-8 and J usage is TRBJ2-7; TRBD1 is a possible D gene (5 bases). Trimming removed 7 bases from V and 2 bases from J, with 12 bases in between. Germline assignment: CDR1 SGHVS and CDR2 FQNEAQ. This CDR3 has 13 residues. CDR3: CASTRLTAYEQYF. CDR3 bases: TGTGCCAGCACCAGGTTGACAGCCTACGAGCAGTACTTC.

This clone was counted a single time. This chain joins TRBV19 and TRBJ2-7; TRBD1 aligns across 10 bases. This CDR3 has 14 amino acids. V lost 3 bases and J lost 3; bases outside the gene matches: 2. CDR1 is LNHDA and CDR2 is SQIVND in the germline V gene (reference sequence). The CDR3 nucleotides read TGTGCCAGTAGTATCGGGACAGGGGTCTACGAGCAGTACTTC. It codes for CASSIGTGVYEQYF.

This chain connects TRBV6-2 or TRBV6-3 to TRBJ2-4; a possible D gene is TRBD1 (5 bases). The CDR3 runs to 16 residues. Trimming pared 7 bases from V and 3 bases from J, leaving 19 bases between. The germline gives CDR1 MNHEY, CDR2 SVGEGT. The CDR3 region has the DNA TGTGCCAGCACCCCCCTAGGGGCATCGGACAAAAACATTCAGTACTTC. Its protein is CASTPLGASDKNIQYF.